This note documents a single T cell receptor beta chain sequence. Its antigen remains unidentified. In the PCR, 60 Vbeta and 13 Jbeta primers were used. The repertoire was sequenced with immunoSEQ multiplex PCR; TCRdb's copy has only in-frame clones and lacks some. The sample yields under 250,000 clones, around 80% seen once. This entry is derived from a study of cytomegalovirus exposure and HLA in healthy donors. General study findings and limits: Most subjects' HLA-A and HLA-B alleles were reportedly predicted from TCR beta sequences. The authors enumerated 150 to 200 TCR beta chains as linked to cytomegalovirus.

Germline CDR1 MNHEY, CDR2 SMNVEV (reference sequence). The CDR3 runs to 15 residues. Sequencing used PBMCs. The chain is built from TRBV27 and TRBJ2-5; 8 nucleotides match TRBD1. The DNA end lines up better with TRBJ2-7; the J call may be wrong. The TCR sequence derives from a boy younger than 18 in good health and CMV-seronegative. The CDR3 coding sequence is TGTGCCAGCAGTAACCCGGGACAGGTCCCCTACGAGCAGTACTTC. This sequence encodes CASSNPGQVPYEQYF.